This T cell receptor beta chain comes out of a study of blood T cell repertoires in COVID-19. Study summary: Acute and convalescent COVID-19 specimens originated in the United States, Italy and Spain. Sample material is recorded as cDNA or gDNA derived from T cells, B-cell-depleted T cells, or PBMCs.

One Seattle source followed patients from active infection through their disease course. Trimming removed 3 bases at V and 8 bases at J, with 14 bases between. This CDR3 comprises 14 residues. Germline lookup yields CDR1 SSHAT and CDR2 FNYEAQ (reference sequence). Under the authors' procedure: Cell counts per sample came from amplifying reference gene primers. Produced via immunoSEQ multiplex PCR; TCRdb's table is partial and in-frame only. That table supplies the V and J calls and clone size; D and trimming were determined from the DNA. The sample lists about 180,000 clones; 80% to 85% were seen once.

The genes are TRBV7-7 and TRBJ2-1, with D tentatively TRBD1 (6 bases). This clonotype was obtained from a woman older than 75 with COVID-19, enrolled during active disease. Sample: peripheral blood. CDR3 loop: CASSFGLGGDEQFF. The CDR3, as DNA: TGTGCCAGCAGCTTTGGATTAGGGGGTGATGAGCAGTTCTTC.